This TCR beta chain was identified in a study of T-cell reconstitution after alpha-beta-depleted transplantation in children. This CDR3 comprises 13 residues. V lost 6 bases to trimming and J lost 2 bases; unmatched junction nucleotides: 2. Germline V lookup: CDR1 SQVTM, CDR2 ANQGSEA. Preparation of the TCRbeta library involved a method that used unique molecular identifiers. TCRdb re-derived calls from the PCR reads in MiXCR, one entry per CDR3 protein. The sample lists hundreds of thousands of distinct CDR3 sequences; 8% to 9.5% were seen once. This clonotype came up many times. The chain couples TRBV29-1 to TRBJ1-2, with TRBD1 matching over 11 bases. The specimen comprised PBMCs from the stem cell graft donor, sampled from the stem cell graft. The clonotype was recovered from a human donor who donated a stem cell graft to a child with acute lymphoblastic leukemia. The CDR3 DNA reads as TGCAGCGTAGGACAGGGGGCAAACTATGGCTACACCTTC. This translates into CSVGQGANYGYTF.